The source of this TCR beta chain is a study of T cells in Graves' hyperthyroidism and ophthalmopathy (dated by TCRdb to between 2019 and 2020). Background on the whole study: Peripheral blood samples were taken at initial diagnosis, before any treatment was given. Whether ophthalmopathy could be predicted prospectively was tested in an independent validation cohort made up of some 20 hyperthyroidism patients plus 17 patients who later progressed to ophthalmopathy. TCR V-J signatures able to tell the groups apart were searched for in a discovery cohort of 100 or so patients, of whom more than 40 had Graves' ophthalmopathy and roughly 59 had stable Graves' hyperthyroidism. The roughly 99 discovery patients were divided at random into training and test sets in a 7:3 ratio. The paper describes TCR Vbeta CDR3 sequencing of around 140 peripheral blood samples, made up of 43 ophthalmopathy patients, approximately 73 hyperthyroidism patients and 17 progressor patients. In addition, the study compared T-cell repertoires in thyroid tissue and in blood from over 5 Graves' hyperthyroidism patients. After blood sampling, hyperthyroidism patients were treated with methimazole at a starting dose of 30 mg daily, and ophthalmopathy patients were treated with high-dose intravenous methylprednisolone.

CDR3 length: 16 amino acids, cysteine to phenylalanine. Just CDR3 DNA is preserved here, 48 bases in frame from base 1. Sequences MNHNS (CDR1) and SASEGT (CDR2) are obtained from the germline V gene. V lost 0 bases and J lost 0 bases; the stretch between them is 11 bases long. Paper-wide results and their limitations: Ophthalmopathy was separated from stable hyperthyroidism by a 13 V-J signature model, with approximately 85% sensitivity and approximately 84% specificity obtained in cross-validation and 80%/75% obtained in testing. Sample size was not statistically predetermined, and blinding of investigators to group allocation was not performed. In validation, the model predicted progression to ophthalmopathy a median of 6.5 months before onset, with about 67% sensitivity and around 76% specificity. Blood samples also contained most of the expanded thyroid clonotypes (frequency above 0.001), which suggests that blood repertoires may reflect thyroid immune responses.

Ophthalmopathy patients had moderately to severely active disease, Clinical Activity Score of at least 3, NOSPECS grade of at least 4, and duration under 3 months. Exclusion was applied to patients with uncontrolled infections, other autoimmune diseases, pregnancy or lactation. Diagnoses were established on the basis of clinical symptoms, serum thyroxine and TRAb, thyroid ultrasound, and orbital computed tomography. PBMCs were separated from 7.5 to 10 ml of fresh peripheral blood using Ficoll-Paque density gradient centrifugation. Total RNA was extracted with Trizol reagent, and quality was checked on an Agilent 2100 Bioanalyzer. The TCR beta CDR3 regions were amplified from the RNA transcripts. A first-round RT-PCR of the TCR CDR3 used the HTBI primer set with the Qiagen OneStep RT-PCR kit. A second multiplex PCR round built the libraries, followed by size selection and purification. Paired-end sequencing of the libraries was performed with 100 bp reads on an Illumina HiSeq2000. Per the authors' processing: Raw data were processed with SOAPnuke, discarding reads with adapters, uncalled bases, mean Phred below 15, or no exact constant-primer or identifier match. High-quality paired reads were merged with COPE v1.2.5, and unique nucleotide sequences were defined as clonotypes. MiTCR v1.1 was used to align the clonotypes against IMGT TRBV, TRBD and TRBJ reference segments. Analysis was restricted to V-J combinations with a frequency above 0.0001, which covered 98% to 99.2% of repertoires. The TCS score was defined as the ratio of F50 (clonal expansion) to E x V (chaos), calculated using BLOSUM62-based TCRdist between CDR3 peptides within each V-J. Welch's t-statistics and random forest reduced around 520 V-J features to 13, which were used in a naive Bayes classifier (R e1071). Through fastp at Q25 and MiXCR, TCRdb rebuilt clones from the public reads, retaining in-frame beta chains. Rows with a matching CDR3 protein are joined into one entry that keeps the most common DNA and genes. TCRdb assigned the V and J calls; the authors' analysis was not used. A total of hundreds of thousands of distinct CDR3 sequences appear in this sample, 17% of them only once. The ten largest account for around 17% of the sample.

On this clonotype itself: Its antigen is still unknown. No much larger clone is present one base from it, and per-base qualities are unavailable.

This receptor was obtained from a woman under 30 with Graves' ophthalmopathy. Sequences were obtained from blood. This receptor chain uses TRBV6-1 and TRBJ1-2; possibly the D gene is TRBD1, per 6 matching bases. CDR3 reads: CASSEATQGANYGYTF. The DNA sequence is TGTGCCAGCAGTGAAGCGACACAGGGAGCTAACTATGGCTACACCTTC.